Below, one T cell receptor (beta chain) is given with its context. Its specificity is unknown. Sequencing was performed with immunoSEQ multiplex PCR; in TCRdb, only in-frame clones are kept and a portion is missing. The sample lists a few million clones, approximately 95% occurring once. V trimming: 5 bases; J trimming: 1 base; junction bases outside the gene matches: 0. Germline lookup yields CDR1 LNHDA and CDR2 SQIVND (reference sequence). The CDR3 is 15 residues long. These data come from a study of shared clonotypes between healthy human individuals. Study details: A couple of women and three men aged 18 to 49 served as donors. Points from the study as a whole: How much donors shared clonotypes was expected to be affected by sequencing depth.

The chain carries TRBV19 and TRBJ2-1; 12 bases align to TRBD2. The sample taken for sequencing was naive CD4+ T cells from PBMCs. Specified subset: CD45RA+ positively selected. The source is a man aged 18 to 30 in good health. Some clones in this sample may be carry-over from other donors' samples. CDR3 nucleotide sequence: TGTGCCAGTAGTCTAGCGGGAGGGTCCTACAATGAGCAGTTCTTC. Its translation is CASSLAGGSYNEQFF.